Following are 18 T cell receptor beta chains from one sample sequenced in a study of blood T cell repertoires in COVID-19. TCRdb's table, derived via immunoSEQ multiplex PCR, lists solely in-frame clones and lacks some. The table lists around 450,000 clones, around 90% of them singletons. Sequenced input: PBMCs or T cells enriched from blood (not recorded which). Every receptor here comes from a woman aged 18-29 years who had recovered from COVID-19.

This chain uses TRBV2 with TRBJ1-1; 7 bases fit TRBD1. In germline, CDR1 is SNHLY, CDR2 FYNNEI. The CDR3 is 16 residues long. The V segment lost 6 bases and the J segment 0 bases; nucleotides outside the gene matches: 10. The CDR3 coding sequence is TGTGCCAGCAGCTACGACAGGGCAAAAGTGAACACTGAAGCTTTCTTT. Translating gives CASSYDRAKVNTEAFF.

This chain uses TRBV11-3 with TRBJ2-3; possibly TRBD2 for D (6 bases). From germline, CDR1 is SGHNT and CDR2 YENEEA. CDR3 length equals 13 residues. V dropped 3 bases and J dropped 3 bases, with 7 bases sitting between them. In nucleotides, the CDR3 is TGTGCCAGCAGCTTGGGGGGAACAGATACGCAGTATTTT. Protein sequence: CASSLGGTDTQYF.

CDR3 sequence: CASNRQGDGYTF. The CDR3 bases are TGTGCCAGCAACCGACAGGGTGATGGCTACACCTTC. The chain links TRBV2 to TRBJ1-2, with 7 bases matching TRBD1. V trimming: 7 bases; J trimming: 6 bases; junction bases outside the gene matches: 5. The germline V gene has CDR1 SNHLY and CDR2 FYNNEI. This CDR3 contains 12 residues.

The chain uses TRBV3-1 (or the pseudogene TRBV3-2) and TRBJ1-1; D not resolved. This CDR3 region has 14 residues. V was cut by 0 bases and J by 4 bases, with 9 bases left in between. CDR1 and CDR2 from the germline V gene are LGHDT and YNNKEL (reference sequence). CDR3 residues: CASSQDLVSTEAFF. In DNA, the CDR3 is TGTGCCAGCAGCCAAGATTTGGTGAGCACTGAAGCTTTCTTT.

The chain has TRBV5-1 and TRBJ2-1, with D perhaps TRBD2 (5 bases). V was shortened by 2 bases and J by 0 bases, with 12 bases between the two germline ends. There are 16 residues in the CDR3. In germline, CDR1 is SGHRS, CDR2 YFSETQ. The CDR3 here is CASSLYGESSYNEQFF. The CDR3 bases are TGCGCCAGCAGCTTATACGGGGAGAGCTCCTACAATGAGCAGTTCTTC. Full variable domain (rest looked up from reference TRBV5-1 and TRBJ2-1): KAGVTQTPRYLIKTRGQQVTLSCSPISGHRSVSWYQQTPGQGLQFLFEYFSETQRNKGNFPGRFSGRQFSNSRSEMNVSTLELGDSALYLCASSLYGESSYNEQFFGPGTRLTVL.

This chain links TRBV6-5 with TRBJ1-2; no reliable D call. The CDR3 extends over 14 amino acids. V dropped 2 bases and J dropped 4 bases, with 11 bases sitting between them. Germline lookup yields CDR1 MNHEY and CDR2 SVGAGI. The chain's CDR3 is CASSYVGESYGYTF. The CDR3 coding sequence is TGTGCCAGCAGTTACGTTGGAGAGAGCTATGGCTACACCTTC.

This chain uses TRBV28 with TRBJ1-4; D possibly corresponds to TRBD1 (6 bases). Germline CDR1 is MDHEN and CDR2 is SYDVKM. Between the trimmed V and J ends, which lost 5 bases and 6 bases, there was a span of 10 bases. The CDR3 consists of 13 residues. As DNA, the CDR3 is TGTGCCAGCAGTCCCGGACAGTATGAAAAACTGTTTTTT. Residues: CASSPGQYEKLFF. Full variable domain (outside the CDR3, taken from reference TRBV28 and TRBJ1-4): DVKVTQSSRYLVKRTGEKVFLECVQDMDHENMFWYRQDPGLGLRLIYFSYDVKMKEKGDIPEGYSVSREKKERFSLILESASTNQTSMYLCASSPGQYEKLFFGSGTQLSVL.

J is TRBJ1-5 and V is TRBV18; unclear D gene. Trimming cost V 4 bases and J 4 bases, with 8 bases left between them. CDR1 and CDR2 (germline): KGHSH, LQKENI. CDR3 length: 13 amino acids. This CDR3 is CASSRARNQPQHF. CDR3 nucleotide sequence: TGTGCCAGCTCACGGGCACGAAATCAGCCCCAGCATTTT. The full variable domain, its missing parts supplied by reference TRBV18 and TRBJ1-5, is NAGVMQNPRHLVRRRGQEARLRCSPMKGHSHVYWYRQLPEEGLKFMVYLQKENIIDESGMPKERFSAEFPKEGPSILRIQQVVRGDSAAYFCASSRARNQPQHFGDGTRLSIL.

The J gene is TRBJ2-1, the V gene TRBV6-1, with D unclear. The germline CDR1 and CDR2 sequences are MNHNS and SASEGT. The CDR3 is 17 residues long. Trimming pared 0 bases from V and 4 bases from J, leaving 16 bases between. CDR3 sequence reads: CASSEASPLTLYNEQFF. Written as DNA, the CDR3 is TGTGCCAGCAGTGAAGCAAGCCCCCTAACGCTTTACAATGAGCAGTTCTTC.

The J gene is TRBJ2-2, the V gene TRBV15; weak D call: TRBD2 (5 bases). The ends were cut back, 8 bases at V and 5 bases at J, with 12 bases in the middle. Germline CDR1 reads LNHNV; CDR2 reads YYDKDF (reference sequence). This CDR3 spans 13 amino acids. The CDR3 sequence: CATGERKTGELFF. The CDR3 DNA sequence: TGTGCCACCGGCGAGCGGAAAACCGGGGAGCTGTTTTTT.

The chain couples TRBV5-1 to TRBJ1-1, with D possibly matching TRBD1 (5 bases). CDR3 length: 17 residues. Germline loops: CDR1 SGHRS, CDR2 YFSETQ. V was pared by 4 bases and J by 5 bases, with 24 bases between. This CDR3 reads CASSPVPGLDEGTEAFF. CDR3 coding DNA: TGCGCCAGCAGCCCCGTCCCGGGACTCGATGAGGGGACTGAAGCTTTCTTT.

This clone was observed once. This rearrangement joins TRBV29-1 to TRBJ2-3; 7 nucleotides align to TRBD1. CDR1 SQVTM and CDR2 ANQGSEA come from the germline V gene. The CDR3 is made up of 16 amino acids. With V trimmed by 1 base and J by 1 base, 8 bases remained unmatched. The DNA for the CDR3 is TGCAGCGTTGAAGGAGGAAAGGGGGCAGGCACAGATACGCAGTATTTT. Translation: CSVEGGKGAGTDTQYF.

This chain connects TRBV5-1 to TRBJ2-7; D not certain. CDR1 SGHRS and CDR2 YFSETQ come from the germline V gene. CDR3 length: 15 amino acids. V dropped 0 bases and J dropped 2 bases, with 12 bases sitting between them. This CDR3 reads CASSLVSGGTYEQYF. Written as DNA, the CDR3 is TGCGCCAGCAGCTTGGTGAGTGGTGGTACCTACGAGCAGTACTTC.

The CDR3 DNA reads TGTGCTAGTGCTTATCTCCGGGACAGGGGAATCCACGAGCAGTACTTC. Residues: CASAYLRDRGIHEQYF. This chain connects TRBV12-5 to TRBJ2-7, with TRBD1 matching over 10 bases. The CDR3 sequence is 16 residues long. Trimming cost V 7 bases and J 5 bases; bases outside gene matches: 14. Germline assignment: CDR1 LGHNT and CDR2 FRNRAP. The full variable domain, rest sourced from reference TRBV12-5 and TRBJ2-7, is DARVTQTPRHKVTEMGQEVTMRCQPILGHNTVFWYRQTMMQGLELLAYFRNRAPLDDSGMPKDRFSAEMPDATLATLKIQPSEPRDSAVYFCASAYLRDRGIHEQYFGPGTRLTVT.

This clone was observed once. The rearrangement links TRBV19 to TRBJ1-1, with 7 bases identical to TRBD1. The CDR3 length is 13 residues. The ends lost 3 bases at V and 7 bases at J; junction bases unmatched: 5. Germline-derived CDR1 and CDR2 are LNHDA and SQIVND (reference sequence). The CDR3 sequence is CASSIFRGYEAFF. The CDR3 DNA reads TGTGCCAGTAGTATTTTCAGGGGGTATGAAGCTTTCTTT.

V and J are TRBV3-1 (or the pseudogene TRBV3-2) and TRBJ1-6, with 8 bases aligning to TRBD1. Germline loops: CDR1 LGHDT, CDR2 YNNKEL (reference sequence). This CDR3 comprises 15 residues. V lost 1 base and J lost 9; bases outside the gene matches: 5. This CDR3 reads CASSQAGGWRSPLHF. The CDR3 DNA follows: TGTGCCAGCAGCCAAGCAGGGGGCTGGCGTTCACCCCTCCACTTT.

The chain joins TRBV6-5 to TRBJ1-2, with 9 bases matching TRBD1. Trimming removed 7 bases from V and 4 bases from J; junction bases left unmatched: 10. This CDR3 spans 15 amino acids. CDR1 and CDR2 from the germline V gene are MNHEY and SVGAGI. Here the CDR3 DNA reads TGTGCCAGCACCCCCTGGGGGACAGGGCCCTATGGCTACACCTTC. Translated, it gives CASTPWGTGPYGYTF.

This sequence joins TRBV14 and TRBJ2-7; 7 bases are shared with TRBD1. This CDR3 has 14 residues. Trimming cost V 4 bases and J 4 bases; bases outside gene matches: 7. Per germline, CDR1 SGHDN and CDR2 FVKESK. Here the CDR3 DNA reads TGTGCCAGCAGCCTATACTCAGGGGGATACGAGCAGTACTTC. Protein sequence: CASSLYSGGYEQYF.